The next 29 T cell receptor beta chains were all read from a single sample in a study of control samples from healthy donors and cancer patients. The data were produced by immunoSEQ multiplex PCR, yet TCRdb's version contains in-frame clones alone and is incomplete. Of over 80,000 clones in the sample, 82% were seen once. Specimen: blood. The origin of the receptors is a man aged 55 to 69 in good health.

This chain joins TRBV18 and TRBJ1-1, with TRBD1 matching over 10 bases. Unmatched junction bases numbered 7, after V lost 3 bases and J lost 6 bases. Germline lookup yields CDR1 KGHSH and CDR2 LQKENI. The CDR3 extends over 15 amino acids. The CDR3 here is CASSPGTGDLAEAFF. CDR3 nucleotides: TGTGCCAGCTCACCCGGGACAGGGGATTTGGCTGAAGCTTTCTTT.

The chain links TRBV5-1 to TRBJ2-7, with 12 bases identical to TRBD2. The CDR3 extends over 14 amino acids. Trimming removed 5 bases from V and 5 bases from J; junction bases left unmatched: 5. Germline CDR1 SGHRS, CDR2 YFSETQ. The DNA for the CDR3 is TGCGCCAGCAGTGCTAGCGGGAGGGCGGACGAGCAGTACTTC. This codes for CASSASGRADEQYF.

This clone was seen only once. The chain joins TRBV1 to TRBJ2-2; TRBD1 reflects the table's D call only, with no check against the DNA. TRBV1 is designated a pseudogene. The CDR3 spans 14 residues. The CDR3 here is CTSSHSGETGELFF. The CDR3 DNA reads TGCACCAGCAGCCATTCAGGGGAGACCGGGGAGCTGTTTTTT.

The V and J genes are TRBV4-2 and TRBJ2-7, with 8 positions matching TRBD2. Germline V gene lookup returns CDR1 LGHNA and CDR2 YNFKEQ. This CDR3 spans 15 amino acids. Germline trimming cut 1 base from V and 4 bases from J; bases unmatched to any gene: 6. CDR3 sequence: CASSQGISGTYEQYF. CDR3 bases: TGTGCCAGCAGCCAAGGGATTAGCGGGACTTACGAGCAGTACTTC.

The CDR3 region is CAWSWGTNTEAFF. CDR3 in DNA: TGTGCCTGGAGCTGGGGGACGAACACTGAAGCTTTCTTT. V and J are TRBV30 and TRBJ1-1; D is possibly TRBD1 (5 bases). The CDR3 has 13 residues. V was shortened by 3 bases and J by 1 base, with 9 bases between the two germline ends. Germline CDR1 is GTSNPN and CDR2 is SVGIG (reference sequence).

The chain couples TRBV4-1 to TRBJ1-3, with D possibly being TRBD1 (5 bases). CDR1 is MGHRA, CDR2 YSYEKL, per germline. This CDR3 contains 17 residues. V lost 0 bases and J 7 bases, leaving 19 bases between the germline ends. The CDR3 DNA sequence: TGCGCCAGCAGCCAAGATTCCCCCTGGGACGCAGTCAACACCATATATTTT. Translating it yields CASSQDSPWDAVNTIYF.

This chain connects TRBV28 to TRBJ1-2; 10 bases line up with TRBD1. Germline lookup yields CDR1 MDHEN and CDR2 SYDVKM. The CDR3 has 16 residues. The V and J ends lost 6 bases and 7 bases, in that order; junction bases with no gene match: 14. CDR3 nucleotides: TGTGCCAGCAGCGTCTTCACCGGGACAGGGGCTGGTGGCTACACCTTC. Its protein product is CASSVFTGTGAGGYTF.

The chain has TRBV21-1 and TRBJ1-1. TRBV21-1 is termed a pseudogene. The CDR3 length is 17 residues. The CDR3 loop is CARLRLPDIQTPRDAFF. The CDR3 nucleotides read TGTGCCAGGCTAAGACTACCGGACATTCAGACCCCACGGGATGCTTTCTTT.

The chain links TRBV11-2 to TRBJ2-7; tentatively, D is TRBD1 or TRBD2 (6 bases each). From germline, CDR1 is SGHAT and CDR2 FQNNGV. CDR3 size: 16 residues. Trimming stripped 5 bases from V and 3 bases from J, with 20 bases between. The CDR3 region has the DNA TGTGCCAGCAGCCAGAGACTATCGGGGGCGAACTACGAGCAGTACTTC. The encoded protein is CASSQRLSGANYEQYF.

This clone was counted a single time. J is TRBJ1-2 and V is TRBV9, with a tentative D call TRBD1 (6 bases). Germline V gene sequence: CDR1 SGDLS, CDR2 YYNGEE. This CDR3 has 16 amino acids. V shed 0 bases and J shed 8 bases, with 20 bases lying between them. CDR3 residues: CASSVAPGGHGQGYTF. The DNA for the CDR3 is TGTGCCAGCAGCGTAGCTCCCGGGGGGCATGGTCAAGGCTACACCTTC.

DNA of the CDR3: TGTGCCAGCAGCTTGAATACAGGGGGCTCTGGGAACACTGAAGCTTTCTTT. Translation: CASSLNTGGSGNTEAFF. V is TRBV5-4 and J is TRBJ1-1, with 9 bases matching TRBD1. CDR1 and CDR2 from the germline V gene are SGHNT and YYREEE (reference sequence). This CDR3 has 17 amino acids. After removal of 1 base from V and 1 base from J, the junction contained 8 bases not matched to a gene. Full variable domain (outside the CDR3, taken from reference TRBV5-4 and TRBJ1-1): ETGVTQSPTHLIKTRGQQVTLRCSSQSGHNTVSWYQQALGQGPQFIFQYYREEENGRGNFPPRFSGLQFPNYSSELNVNALELDDSALYLCASSLNTGGSGNTEAFFGQGTRLTVV.

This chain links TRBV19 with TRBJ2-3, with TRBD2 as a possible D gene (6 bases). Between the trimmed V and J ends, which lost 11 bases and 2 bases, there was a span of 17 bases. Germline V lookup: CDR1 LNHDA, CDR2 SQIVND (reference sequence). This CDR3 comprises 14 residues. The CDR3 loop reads CASYPRETTDTQYF. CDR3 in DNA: TGTGCCTCTTACCCCCGGGAGACCACAGATACGCAGTATTTT. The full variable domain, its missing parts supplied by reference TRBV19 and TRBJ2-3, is DGGITQSPKYLFRKEGQNVTLSCEQNLNHDAMYWYRQDPGQGLRLIYYSQIVNDFQKGDIAEGYSVSREKKESFPLTVTSAQKNPTAFYLCASYPRETTDTQYFGPGTRLTVL.

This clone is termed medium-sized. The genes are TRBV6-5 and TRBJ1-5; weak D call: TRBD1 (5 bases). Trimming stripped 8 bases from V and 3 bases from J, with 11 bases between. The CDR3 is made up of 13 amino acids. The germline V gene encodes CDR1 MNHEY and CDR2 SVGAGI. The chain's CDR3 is CASGGEYNQPQHF. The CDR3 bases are TGTGCCAGCGGGGGAGAGTACAATCAGCCCCAGCATTTT.

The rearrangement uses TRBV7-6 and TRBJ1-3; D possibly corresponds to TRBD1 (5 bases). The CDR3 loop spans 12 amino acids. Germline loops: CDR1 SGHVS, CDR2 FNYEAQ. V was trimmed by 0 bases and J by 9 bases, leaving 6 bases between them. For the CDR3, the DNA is TGTGCCAGCAGCTTAGCGGGGGGCACCATATATTTT. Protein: CASSLAGGTIYF.

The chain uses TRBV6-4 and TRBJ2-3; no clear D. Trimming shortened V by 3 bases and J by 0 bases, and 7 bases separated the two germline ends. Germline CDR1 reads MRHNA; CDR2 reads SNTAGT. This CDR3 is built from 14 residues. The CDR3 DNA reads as TGTGCCAGCAGTGAACGACCTAGCACAGATACGCAGTATTTT. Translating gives CASSERPSTDTQYF.

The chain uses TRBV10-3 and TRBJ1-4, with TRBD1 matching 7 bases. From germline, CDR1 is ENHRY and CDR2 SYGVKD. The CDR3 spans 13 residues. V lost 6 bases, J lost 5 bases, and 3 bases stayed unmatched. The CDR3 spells CAIRGQLNEKLFF. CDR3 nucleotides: TGTGCCATCAGGGGACAGCTCAATGAAAAACTGTTTTTT.

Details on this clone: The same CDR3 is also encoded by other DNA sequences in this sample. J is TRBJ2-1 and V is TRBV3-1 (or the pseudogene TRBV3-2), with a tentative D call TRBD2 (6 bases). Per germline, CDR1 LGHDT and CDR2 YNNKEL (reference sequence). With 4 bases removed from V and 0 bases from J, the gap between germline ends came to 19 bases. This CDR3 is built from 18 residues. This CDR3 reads CASSRPRGRGISYNEQFF. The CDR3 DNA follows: TGTGCCAGCAGCCGACCGCGCGGGCGGGGAATCTCCTACAATGAGCAGTTCTTC.

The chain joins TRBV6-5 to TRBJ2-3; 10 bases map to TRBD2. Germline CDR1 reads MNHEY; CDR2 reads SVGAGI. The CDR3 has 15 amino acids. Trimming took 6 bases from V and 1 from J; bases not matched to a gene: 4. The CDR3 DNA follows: TGTGCCAGCAGAACCGGACTAGCGGGCACAGATACGCAGTATTTT. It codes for CASRTGLAGTDTQYF.

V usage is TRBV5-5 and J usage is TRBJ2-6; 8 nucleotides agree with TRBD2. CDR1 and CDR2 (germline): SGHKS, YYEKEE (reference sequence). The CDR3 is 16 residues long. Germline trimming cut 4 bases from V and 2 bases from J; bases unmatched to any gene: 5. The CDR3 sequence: CASSPGGAAGANVLTF. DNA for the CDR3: TGTGCCAGCAGCCCGGGGGGGGCAGCTGGGGCCAACGTCCTGACTTTC.

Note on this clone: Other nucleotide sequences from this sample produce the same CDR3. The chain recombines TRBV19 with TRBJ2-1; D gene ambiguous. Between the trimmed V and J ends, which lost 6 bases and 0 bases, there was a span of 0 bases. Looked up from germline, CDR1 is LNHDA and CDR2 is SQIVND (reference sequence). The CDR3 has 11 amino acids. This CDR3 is CASSSYNEQFF. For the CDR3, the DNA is TGTGCCAGTAGCTCCTACAATGAGCAGTTCTTC.

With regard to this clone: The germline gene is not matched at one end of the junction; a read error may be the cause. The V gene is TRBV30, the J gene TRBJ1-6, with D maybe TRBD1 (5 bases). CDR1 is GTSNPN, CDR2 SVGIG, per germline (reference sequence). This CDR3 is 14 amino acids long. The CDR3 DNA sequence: TGTGCCTGGAGTACCGGGGCAGATAATTCGCCCCTCCACTTT. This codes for CAWSTGADNSPLHF.

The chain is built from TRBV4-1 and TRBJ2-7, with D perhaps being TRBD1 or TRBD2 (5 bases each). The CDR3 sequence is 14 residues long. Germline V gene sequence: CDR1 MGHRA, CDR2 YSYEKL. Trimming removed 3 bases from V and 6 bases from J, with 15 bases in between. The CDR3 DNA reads TGCGCCAGCAGCCAGTCTGGGACGGCCGGCGAGCAGTACTTC. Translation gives CASSQSGTAGEQYF.

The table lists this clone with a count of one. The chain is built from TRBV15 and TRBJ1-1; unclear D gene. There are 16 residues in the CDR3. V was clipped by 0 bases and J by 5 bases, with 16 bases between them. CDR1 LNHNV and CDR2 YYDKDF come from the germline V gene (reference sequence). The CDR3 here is CATSRDEAEGYTEAFF. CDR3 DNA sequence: TGTGCCACCAGCAGAGATGAGGCGGAAGGATATACTGAAGCTTTCTTT.

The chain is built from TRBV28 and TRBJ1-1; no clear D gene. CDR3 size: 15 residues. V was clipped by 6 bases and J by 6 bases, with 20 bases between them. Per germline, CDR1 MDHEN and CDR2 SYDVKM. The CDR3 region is CASRPTRGLGAEAFF. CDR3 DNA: TGTGCCAGCAGGCCAACCCGAGGGCTCGGGGCTGAAGCTTTCTTT.

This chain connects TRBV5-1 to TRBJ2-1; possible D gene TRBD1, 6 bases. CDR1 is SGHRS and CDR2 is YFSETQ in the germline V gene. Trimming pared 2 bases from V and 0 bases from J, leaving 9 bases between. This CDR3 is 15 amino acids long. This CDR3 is CASSFTGTSYNEQFF. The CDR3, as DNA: TGCGCCAGCAGCTTTACAGGGACCTCCTACAATGAGCAGTTCTTC.

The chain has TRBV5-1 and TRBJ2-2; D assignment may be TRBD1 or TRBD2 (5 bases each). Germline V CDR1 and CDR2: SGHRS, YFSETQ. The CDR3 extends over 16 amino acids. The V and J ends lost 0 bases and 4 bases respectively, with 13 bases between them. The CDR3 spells CASSLDGQGPTGELFF. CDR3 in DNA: TGCGCCAGCAGCTTGGATGGGCAGGGACCCACCGGGGAGCTGTTTTTT.

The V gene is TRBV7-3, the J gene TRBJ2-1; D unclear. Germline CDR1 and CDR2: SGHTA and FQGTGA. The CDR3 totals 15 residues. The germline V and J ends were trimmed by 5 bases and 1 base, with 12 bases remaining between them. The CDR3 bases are TGTGCCAGCAGCCCGGACGGTCTATCCTACAATGAGCAGTTCTTC. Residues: CASSPDGLSYNEQFF.

CDR3 loop: CASSPEANQPQHF. The CDR3 DNA follows: TGTGCCAGCAGTCCAGAAGCCAATCAGCCCCAGCATTTT. This chain connects TRBV6-5 to TRBJ1-5; unclear D gene. The germline V and J ends were trimmed by 5 bases and 3 bases, with 8 bases remaining between them. Germline V gives CDR1 MNHEY, CDR2 SVGAGI. CDR3 length: 13 amino acids.

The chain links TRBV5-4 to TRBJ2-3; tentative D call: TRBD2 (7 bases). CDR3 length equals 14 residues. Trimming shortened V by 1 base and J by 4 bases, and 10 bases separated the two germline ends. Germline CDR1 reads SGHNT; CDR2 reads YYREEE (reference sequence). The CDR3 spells CASSLRGASDTQYF. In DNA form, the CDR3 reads TGTGCCAGCAGCTTGCGGGGGGCCTCAGATACGCAGTATTTT.